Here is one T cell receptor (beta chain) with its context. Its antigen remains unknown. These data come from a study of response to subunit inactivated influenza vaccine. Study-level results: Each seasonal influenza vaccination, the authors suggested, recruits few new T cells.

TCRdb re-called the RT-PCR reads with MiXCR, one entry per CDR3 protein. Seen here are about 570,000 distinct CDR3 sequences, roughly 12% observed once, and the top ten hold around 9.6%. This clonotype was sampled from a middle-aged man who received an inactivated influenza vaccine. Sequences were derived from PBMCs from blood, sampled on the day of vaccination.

In nucleotides, the CDR3 is TGTGCCAGCAGCTTAGCGGGAGGGCCTAATTACGAGCAGTACTTC. Its translation is CASSLAGGPNYEQYF. This chain links TRBV7-6 with TRBJ2-7, with 7 nucleotides matching TRBD2. Germline V gives CDR1 SGHVS, CDR2 FNYEAQ. Losses at the gene ends were 0 bases for V and 4 bases for J; bases not matched to a gene: 6. The CDR3 sequence is 15 residues long.